The source of this T cell receptor (beta chain) is a study of T cell responses to AZD1222 COVID-19 vaccine. Study background: Samples with a second dose at about 4 or about 12 weeks were pooled together.

TCRdb keeps only in-frame clones here, not all; method: immunoSEQ multiplex PCR. The sample includes more than 95,000 clones, around 90% of them seen just once. Notes on the study in general: Recipients of two AZD1222 doses showed rising Spike-specific TCR breadth and depth.

About this clone itself: The antigen is not known.

Trimming took off 7 bases at V and 12 bases at J, with 17 bases between the two ends. Germline V gene lookup returns CDR1 MNHEY and CDR2 SVGAGI. There are 12 residues in the CDR3. The V and J genes are TRBV6-5 and TRBJ2-3, with D perhaps TRBD1 or TRBD2 (5 bases each). This specimen was peripheral blood, taken on day 0 of AZD1222 vaccination. The clonotype comes from an adult in good health. This CDR3 reads CASTDNRDHQYF. For the CDR3, the DNA is TGTGCCAGCACAGATAACCGGGACCACCAGTATTTT.